This T cell receptor (beta chain) was found in a study of metastatic and nonmetastatic thyroid tumors. Looking at the study overall: Both malignant and benign thyroid patients supplied peripheral blood and tumor or nodule tissue samples, across which the repertoires of these patients were then compared.

Thyroid surgery was performed in patients who had received no treatment beforehand. As processed by the authors: Built for papillary thyroid cancer, a distant-metastasis classifier drew on CDR3 differences across clinicopathological groups. TCRdb re-called clones via MiXCR from the PCR reads. The V and J calls come from TCRdb's annotation, not from the publication. The table has about 32,000 clones, around 25% seen once. General study findings and limits: Patients with malignant thyroid tumors reportedly had significantly higher TCR beta diversity than those with benign nodules, in blood and tumor.

This clone was found many times. Its antigen is still unknown. V gave up 5 bases and J gave up 1 base; unmatched junction bases: 4. Germline V gene sequence: CDR1 SGHAT, CDR2 FQNNGV. The CDR3 covers 15 residues. This clonotype was sampled from a female donor with papillary thyroid cancer or a benign thyroid nodule (not recorded which). Some clones in this sample may be carry-over from other donors' samples. V gene TRBV11-2 combines with J gene TRBJ2-3, with 9 bases that match TRBD2. Sequenced input: blood. The CDR3 DNA is TGTGCCAGCAGCAGACGGACTAGCGGCACAGATACGCAGTATTTT. This sequence encodes CASSRRTSGTDTQYF.